The T cell receptor (beta chain) under discussion was sequenced for a study of blood T cell repertoires in COVID-19. Profiled with immunoSEQ multiplex PCR; TCRdb holds only in-frame clones, not every one. The sample lists 260,000 or so clones, 70% to 90% seen once, with 1% to 1.5% in the top ten. The CDR3 runs 15 residues. Trimming at V came to 3 bases and at J to 6 bases, leaving 9 bases not matched to a gene. Germline V gives CDR1 SGHDN, CDR2 FVKESK. This clone has a single count. The chain links TRBV14 to TRBJ1-1, with TRBD1 identical over 8 bases. The sequence was collected from a woman between 40 and 50 years old with acute COVID-19. What was sequenced was PBMCs or T cells enriched from blood (not recorded which). The CDR3 protein is CASSQTGQVQPEAFF. CDR3 sequence (DNA): TGTGCCAGCAGCCAGACGGGACAGGTCCAACCTGAAGCTTTCTTT.